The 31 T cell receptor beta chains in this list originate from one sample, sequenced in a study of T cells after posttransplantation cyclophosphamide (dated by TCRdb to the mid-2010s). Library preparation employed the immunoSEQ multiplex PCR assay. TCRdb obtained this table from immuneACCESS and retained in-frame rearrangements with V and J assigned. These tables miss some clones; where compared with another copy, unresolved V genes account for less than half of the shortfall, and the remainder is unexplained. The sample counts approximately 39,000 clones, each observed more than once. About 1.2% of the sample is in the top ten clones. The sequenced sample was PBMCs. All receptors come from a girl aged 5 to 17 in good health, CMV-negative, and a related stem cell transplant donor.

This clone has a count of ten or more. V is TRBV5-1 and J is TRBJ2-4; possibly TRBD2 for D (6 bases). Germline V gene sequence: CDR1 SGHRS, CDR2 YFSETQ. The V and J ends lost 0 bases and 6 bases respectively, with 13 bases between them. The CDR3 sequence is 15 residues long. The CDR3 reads CASSLAEGGGNIQYF. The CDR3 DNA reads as TGCGCCAGCAGCTTGGCCGAGGGAGGCGGAAACATTCAGTACTTC.

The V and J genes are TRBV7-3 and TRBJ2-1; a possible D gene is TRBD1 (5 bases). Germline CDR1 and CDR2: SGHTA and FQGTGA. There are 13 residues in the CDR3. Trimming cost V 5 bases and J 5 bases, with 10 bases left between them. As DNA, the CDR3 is TGTGCCAGCAGCCCCGGCAGGGACAATGAGCAGTTCTTC. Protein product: CASSPGRDNEQFF.

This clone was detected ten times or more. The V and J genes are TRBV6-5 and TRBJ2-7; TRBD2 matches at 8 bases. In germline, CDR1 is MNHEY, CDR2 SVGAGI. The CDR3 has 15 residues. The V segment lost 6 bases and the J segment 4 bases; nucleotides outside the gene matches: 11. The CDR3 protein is CASRLVISGSYEQYF. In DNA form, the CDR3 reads TGTGCCAGCAGGCTTGTTATCAGCGGGAGTTACGAGCAGTACTTC.

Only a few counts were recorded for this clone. As DNA, the CDR3 is TGTGCCAGCAGCTCAGCCCACAAGAACAGGGGGGCACGGGCTTTCTTT. Its protein is CASSSAHKNRGARAFF. The rearrangement uses TRBV5-6 and TRBJ1-1; 8 bases match TRBD1. The CDR3 runs to 16 residues. CDR1 is SGHDT, CDR2 YYEEEE, per germline. V trimming: 3 bases; J trimming: 11 bases; junction bases outside the gene matches: 18.

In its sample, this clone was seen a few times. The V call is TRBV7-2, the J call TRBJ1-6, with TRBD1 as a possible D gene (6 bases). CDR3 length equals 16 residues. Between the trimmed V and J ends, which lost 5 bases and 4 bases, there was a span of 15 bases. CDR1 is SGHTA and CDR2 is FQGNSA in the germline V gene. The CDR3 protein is CASSPKPTGYNSPLHF. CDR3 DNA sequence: TGTGCCAGCAGCCCAAAACCTACAGGGTATAATTCACCCCTCCACTTT.

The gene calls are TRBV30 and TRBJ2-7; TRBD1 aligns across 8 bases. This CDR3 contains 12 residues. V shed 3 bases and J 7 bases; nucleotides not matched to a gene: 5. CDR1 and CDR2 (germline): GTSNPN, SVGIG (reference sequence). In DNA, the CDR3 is TGTGCCTGGAGGGACAGGGTTGGGGAGCAGTACTTC. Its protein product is CAWRDRVGEQYF.

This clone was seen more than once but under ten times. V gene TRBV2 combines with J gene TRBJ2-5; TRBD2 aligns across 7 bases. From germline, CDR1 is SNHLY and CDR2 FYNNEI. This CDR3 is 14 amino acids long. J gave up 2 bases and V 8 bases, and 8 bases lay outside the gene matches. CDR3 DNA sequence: TGTGCCAGCGACGGACTAGGAGCGCAAGAGACCCAGTACTTC. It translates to CASDGLGAQETQYF.

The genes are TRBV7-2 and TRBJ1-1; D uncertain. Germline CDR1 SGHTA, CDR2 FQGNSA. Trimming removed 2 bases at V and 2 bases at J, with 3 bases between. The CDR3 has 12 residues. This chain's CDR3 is CASSLINTEAFF. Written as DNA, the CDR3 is TGTGCCAGCAGCTTAATAAACACTGAAGCTTTCTTT.

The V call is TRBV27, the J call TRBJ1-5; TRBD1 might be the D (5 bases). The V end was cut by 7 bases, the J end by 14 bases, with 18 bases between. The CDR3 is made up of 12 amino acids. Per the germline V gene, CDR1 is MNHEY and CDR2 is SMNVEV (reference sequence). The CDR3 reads CASTNYRGPEHF. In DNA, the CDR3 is TGTGCCAGCACCAATTATAGGGGTCCCGAGCATTTT.

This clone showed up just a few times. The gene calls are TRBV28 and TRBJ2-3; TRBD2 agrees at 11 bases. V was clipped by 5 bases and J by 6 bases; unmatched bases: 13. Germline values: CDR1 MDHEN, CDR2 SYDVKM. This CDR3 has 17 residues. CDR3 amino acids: CASSRQTSGVSGDTQYF. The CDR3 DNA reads TGTGCCAGCAGTCGACAGACTAGCGGGGTTTCAGGGGATACGCAGTATTTT.

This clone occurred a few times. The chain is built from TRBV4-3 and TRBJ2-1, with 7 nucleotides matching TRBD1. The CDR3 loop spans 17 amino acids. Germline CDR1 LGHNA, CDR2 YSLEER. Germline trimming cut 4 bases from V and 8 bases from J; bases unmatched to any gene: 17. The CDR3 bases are TGCGCCAGCAGCCTATCGTCAGGGACAGCCTTACAGGATGAGCAGTTCTTC. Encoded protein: CASSLSSGTALQDEQFF.

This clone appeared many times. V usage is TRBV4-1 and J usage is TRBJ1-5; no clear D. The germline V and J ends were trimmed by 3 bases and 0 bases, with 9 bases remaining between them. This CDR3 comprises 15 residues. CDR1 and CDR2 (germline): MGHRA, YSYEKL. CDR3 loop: CASSHQQNSNQPQHF. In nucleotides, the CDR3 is TGCGCCAGCAGCCACCAACAGAATAGCAATCAGCCCCAGCATTTT.

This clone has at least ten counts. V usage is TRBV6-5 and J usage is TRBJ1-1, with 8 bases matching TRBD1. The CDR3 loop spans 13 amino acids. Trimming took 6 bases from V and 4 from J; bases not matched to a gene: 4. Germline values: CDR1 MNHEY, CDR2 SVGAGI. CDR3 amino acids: CASSRTGGTEAFF. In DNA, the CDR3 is TGTGCCAGCAGCCGAACAGGGGGCACTGAAGCTTTCTTT.

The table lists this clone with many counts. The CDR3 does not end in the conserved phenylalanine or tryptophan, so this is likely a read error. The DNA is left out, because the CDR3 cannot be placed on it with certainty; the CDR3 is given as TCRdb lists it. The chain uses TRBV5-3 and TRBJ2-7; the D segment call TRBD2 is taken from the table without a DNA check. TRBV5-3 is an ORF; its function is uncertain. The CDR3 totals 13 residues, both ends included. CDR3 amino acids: CARSPYLAGESSA.

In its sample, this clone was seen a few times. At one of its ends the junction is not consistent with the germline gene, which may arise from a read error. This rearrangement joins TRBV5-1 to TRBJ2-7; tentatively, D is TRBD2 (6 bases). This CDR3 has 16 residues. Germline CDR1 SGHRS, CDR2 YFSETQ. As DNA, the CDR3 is TGCGCCAGCGGCTTGAATCTCGGGGGTGGGACCTACGAGCAGTACTTC. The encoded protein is CASGLNLGGGTYEQYF.

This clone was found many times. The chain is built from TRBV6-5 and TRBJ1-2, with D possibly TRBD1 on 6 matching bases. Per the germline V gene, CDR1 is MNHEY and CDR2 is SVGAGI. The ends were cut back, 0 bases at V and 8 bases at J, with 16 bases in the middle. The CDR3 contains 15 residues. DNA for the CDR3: TGTGCCAGCAGTTACTCGGGGCAGGGGTCAGGAGGCTACACCTTC. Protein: CASSYSGQGSGGYTF.

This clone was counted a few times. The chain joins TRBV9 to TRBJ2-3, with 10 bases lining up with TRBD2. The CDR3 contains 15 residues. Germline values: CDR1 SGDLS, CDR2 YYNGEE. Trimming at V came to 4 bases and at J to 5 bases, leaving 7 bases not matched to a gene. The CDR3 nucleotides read TGTGCCAGCAGCCTCCTAGCGGGAGCGGGAGATACGCAGTATTTT. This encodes CASSLLAGAGDTQYF. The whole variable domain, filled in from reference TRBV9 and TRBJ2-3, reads DSGVTQTPKHLITATGQRVTLRCSPRSGDLSVYWYQQSLDQGLQFLIQYYNGEERAKGNILERFSAQQFPDLHSELNLSSLELGDSALYFCASSLLAGAGDTQYFGPGTRLTVL.

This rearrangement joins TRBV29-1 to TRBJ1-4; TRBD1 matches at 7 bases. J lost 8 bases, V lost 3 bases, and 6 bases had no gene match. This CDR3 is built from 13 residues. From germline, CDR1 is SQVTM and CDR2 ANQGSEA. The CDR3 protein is CSVETGTGEKLFF. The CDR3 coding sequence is TGCAGCGTTGAGACAGGGACGGGAGAAAAACTGTTTTTT.

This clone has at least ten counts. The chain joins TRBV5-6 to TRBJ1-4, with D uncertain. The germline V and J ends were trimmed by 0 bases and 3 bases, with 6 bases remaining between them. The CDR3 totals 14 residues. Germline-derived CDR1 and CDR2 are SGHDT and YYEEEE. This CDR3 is CASSLGGANEKLFF. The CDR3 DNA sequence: TGTGCCAGCAGCTTGGGGGGAGCTAATGAAAAACTGTTTTTT.

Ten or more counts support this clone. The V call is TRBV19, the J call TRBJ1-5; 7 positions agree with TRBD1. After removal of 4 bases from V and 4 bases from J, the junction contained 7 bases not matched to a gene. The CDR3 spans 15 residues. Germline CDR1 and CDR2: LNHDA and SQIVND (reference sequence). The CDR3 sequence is CASSRGQPINQPQHF. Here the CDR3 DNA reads TGTGCCAGTAGTAGGGGACAGCCAATTAATCAGCCCCAGCATTTT.

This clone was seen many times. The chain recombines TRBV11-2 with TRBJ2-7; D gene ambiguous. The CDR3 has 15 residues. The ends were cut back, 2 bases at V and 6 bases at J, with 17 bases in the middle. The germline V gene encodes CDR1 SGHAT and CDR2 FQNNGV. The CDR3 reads CASSLLPHTPVEQYF. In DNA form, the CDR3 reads TGTGCCAGCAGCTTACTCCCTCACACGCCAGTCGAGCAGTACTTC.

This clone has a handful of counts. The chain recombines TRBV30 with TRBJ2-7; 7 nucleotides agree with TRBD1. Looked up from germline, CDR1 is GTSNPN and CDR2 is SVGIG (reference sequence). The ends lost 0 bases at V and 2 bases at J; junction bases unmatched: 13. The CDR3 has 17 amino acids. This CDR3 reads CAWSVQIVSDRTYEQYF. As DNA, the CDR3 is TGTGCCTGGAGTGTACAAATCGTTTCGGACAGGACCTACGAGCAGTACTTC.

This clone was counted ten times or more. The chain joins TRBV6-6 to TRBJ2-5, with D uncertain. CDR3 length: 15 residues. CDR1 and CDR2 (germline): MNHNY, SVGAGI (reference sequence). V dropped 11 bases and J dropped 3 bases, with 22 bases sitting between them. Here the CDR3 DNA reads TGTGCCGTAAACAGTAAAGTTGGGTTAAAAGAGACCCAGTACTTC. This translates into CAVNSKVGLKETQYF.

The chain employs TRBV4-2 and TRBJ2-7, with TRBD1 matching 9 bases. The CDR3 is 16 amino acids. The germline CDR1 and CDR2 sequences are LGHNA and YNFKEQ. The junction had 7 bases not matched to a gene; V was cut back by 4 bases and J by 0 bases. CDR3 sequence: CASSPAGTGNSYEQYF. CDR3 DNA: TGTGCCAGCAGCCCCGCCGGGACAGGGAACTCCTACGAGCAGTACTTC.

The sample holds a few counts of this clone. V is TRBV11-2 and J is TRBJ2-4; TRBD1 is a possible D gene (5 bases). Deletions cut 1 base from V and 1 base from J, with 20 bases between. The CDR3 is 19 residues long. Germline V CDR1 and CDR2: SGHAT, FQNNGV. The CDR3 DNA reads TGTGCCAGCAGCTTAGTCTTTCAAGGGCAGGGCCTTGCCAAAAACATTCAGTACTTC. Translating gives CASSLVFQGQGLAKNIQYF.

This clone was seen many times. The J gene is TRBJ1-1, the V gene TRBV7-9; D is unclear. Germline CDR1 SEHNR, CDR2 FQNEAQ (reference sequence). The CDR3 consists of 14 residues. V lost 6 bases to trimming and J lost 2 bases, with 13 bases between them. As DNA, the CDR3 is TGTGCCAGCAGTAACGGGAGGATTAACACTGAAGCTTTCTTT. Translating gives CASSNGRINTEAFF.

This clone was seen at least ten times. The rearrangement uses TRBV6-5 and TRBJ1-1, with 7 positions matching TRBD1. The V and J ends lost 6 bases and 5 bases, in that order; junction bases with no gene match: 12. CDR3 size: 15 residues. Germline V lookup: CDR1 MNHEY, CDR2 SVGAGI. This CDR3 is CASRTGGGAETEAFF. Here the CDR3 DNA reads TGTGCCAGCAGAACGGGAGGGGGCGCTGAAACTGAAGCTTTCTTT.

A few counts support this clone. CDR3 amino acids: CASSFLAGGHLWVVPGELFF. The CDR3 DNA reads TGTGCCAGCAGTTTTCTAGCGGGGGGCCACCTGTGGGTAGTACCCGGGGAGCTGTTTTTT. This sequence joins TRBV27 and TRBJ2-2, with 11 bases fitting TRBD2. With V trimmed by 3 bases and J by 6 bases, 18 bases remained unmatched. The V gene's germline CDR1 is MNHEY and CDR2 SMNVEV (reference sequence). The CDR3 has 20 residues.

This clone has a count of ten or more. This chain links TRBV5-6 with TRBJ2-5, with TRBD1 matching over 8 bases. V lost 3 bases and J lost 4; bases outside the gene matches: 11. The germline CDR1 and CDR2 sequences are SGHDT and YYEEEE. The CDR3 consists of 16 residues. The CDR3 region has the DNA TGTGCCAGCAGCTGGTGGCAGGGGGCGTTAATAGAGACCCAGTACTTC. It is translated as CASSWWQGALIETQYF.

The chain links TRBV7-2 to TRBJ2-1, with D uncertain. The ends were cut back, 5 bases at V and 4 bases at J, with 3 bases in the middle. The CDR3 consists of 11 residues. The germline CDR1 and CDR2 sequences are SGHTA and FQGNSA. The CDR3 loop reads CASSTYNEQFF. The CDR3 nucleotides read TGTGCCAGCAGCACATACAATGAGCAGTTCTTC.

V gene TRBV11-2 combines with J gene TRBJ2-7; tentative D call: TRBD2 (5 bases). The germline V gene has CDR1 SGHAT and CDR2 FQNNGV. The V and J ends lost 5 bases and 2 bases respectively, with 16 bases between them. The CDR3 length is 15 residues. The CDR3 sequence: CASSLQEARTYEQYF. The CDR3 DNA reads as TGTGCCAGCAGCCTCCAGGAGGCGAGAACCTACGAGCAGTACTTC.